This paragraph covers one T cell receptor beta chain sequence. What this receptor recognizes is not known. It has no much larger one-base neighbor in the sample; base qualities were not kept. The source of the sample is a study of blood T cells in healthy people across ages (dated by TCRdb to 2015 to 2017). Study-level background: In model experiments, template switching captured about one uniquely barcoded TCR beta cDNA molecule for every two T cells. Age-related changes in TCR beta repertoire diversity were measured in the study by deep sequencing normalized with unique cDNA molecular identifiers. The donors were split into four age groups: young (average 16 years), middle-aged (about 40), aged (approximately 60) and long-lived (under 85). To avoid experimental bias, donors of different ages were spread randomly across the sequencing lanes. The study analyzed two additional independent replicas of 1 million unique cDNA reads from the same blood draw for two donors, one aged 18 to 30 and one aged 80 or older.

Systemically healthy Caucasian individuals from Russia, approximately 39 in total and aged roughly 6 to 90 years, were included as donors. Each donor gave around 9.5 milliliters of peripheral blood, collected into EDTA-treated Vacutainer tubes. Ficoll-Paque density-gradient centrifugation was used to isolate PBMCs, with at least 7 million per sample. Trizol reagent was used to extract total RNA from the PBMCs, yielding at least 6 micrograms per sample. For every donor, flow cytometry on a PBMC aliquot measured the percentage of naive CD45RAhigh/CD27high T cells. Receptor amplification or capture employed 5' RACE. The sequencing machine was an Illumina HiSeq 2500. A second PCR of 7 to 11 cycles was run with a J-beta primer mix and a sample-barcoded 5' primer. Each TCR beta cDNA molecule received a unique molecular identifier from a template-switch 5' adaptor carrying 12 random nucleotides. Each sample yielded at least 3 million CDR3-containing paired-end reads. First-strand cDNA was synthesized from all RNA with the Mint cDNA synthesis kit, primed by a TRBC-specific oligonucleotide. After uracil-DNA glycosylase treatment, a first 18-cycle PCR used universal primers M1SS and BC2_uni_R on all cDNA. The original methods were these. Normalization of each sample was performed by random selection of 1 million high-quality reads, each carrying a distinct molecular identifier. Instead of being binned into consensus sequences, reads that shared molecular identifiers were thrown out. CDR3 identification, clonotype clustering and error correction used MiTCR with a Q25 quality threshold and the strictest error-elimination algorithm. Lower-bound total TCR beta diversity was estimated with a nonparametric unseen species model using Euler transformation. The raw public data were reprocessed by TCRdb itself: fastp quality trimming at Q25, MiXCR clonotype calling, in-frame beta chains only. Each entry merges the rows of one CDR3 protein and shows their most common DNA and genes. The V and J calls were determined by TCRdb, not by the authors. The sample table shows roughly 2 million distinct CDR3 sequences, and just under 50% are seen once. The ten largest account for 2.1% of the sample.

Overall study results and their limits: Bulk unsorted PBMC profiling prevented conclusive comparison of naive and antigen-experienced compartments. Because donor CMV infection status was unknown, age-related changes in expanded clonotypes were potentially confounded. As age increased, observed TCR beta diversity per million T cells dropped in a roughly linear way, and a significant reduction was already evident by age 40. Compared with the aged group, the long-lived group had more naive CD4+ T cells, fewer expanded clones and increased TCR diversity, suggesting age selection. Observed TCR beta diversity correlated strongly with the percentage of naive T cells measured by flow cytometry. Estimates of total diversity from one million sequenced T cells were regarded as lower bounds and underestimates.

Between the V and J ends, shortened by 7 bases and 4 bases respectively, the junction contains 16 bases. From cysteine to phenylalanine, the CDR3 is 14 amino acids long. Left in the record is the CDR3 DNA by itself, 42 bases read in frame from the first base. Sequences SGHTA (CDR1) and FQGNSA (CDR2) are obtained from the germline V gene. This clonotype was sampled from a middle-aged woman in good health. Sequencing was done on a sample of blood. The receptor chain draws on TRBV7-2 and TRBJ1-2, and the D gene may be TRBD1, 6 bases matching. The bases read TGTGCCAGCACCCCGGGAGGGGGTATCTATGGCTACACCTTC. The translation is CASTPGGGIYGYTF.